Listed below are T cell receptor beta chains from one sample, sequenced in a study of cytomegalovirus exposure and HLA in healthy donors. Only in-frame clones appear in the TCRdb table, and some are missing; sequencing was by immunoSEQ multiplex PCR. Among a few hundred thousand clones listed, roughly 80% were seen once. What was sequenced was PBMCs. Receptor source: a man aged 25-45 years in good health and CMV-seronegative. Both conserved end residues are part of each CDR3. The D gene is left open where the match is weak. The size field is filled for only some rows; it gives once, few, many or a size class.

d_call clone_size j_call v_call cdr3_aa cdr3_nt
TRBD2 - TRBJ2-1 TRBV19 CASKPLTGTSGGDGYNEQFF TGTGCCAGTAAGCCACTCACCGGGACTAGCGGGGGCGACGGCTACAATGAGCAGTTCTTC
- - TRBJ2-2 TRBV10-1 CASSESTGANTGELFF TGCGCCAGCAGTGAGTCGACGGGGGCGAACACCGGGGAGCTGTTTTTT
- - TRBJ1-5 TRBV9 CASGSNQPQHF TGTGCATCAGGGAGCAATCAGCCCCAGCATTTT
TRBD1 - TRBJ2-1 TRBV18 CASSSGTGTNNEQFF TGTGCCAGCTCATCCGGGACAGGGACGAACAATGAGCAGTTCTTC
- - TRBJ1-1 TRBV28 CASSLWAGLDTEAFF TGTGCCAGCAGTTTATGGGCGGGGCTGGACACTGAAGCTTTCTTT
TRBD1 few TRBJ2-3 TRBV5-1 CASSYKQGESTDTQYF TGCGCCAGCAGCTACAAACAGGGGGAGAGCACAGATACGCAGTATTTT
TRBD1 - TRBJ1-2 TRBV27 CASSSSTGGGRGYTF TGTGCCAGCAGTTCCTCGACAGGGGGCGGAAGGGGCTACACCTTC
- - TRBJ1-1 TRBV5-1 CASSLRGGTEAFF TGCGCCAGCAGCTTGAGGGGGGGCACTGAAGCTTTCTTT
TRBD1 - TRBJ2-2 TRBV27 CASRDRMNTGELFF TGTGCCAGCCGGGACAGGATGAACACCGGGGAGCTGTTTTTT
- - TRBJ1-2 TRBV28 CASSFPQVLYGYTF TGTGCCAGCAGTTTTCCCCAGGTCCTCTATGGCTACACCTTC
TRBD1 few TRBJ2-7 TRBV19 CASSMSGTGTYEQYF TGTGCCAGTAGTATGTCCGGGACAGGGACTTACGAGCAGTACTTC
TRBD1 - TRBJ2-1 TRBV27 CASSSWTGLGDNEQFF TGTGCCAGCAGTTCCTGGACAGGGCTAGGGGACAATGAGCAGTTCTTC
TRBD1 - TRBJ1-2 TRBV5-6 CASSPDREGYTF TGTGCCAGCAGCCCAGACAGGGAGGGCTACACCTTC